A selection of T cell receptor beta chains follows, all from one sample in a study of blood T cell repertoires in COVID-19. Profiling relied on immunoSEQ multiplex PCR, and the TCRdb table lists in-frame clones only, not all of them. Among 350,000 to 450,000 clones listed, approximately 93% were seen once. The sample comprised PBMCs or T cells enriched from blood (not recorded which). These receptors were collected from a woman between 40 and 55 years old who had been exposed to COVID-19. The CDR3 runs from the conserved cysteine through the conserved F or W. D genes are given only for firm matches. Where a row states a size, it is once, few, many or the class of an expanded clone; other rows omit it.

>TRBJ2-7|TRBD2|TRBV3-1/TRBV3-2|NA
TGTGCCAGCAGCCAAGGTAGCGGGAGTACGGGCGAGCAGTACTTC
CASSQGSGSTGEQYF
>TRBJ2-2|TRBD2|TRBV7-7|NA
TGTGCTAGCAGCGCCCGACTAGCGGGAGTGTCCGGAGAGCTGTTTTTT
CASSARLAGVSGELFF
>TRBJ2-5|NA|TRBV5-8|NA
TGTGCCAGCAGCTTGGAACCAGGTGACACAGAGACCCAGTACTTC
CASSLEPGDTETQYF
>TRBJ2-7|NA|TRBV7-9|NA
TGTGCCAGCAGCTTAGATCTTAGCGGAGAGCAGTACTTC
CASSLDLSGEQYF
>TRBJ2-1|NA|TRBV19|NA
TGTGCCAGTAAGGGCGGGATTACGGATGAGCAGTTCTTC
CASKGGITDEQFF
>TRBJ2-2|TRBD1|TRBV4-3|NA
TGCGCCAGCAGGGACAGGGGGCTAAACACCGGGGAGCTGTTTTTT
CASRDRGLNTGELFF
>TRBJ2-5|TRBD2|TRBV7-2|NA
TGTGCCAGCAGCTCCCGGGCTAGCGGGATGGTGGAGACCCAGTACTTC
CASSSRASGMVETQYF
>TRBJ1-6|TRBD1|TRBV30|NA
TGTGCCTGGGGGACAGGGAGAACAAGCTCCTATAATTCACCCCTCCACTTT
CAWGTGRTSSYNSPLHF
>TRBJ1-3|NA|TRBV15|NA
TGTGCCACCAGCAGTAAGGGACTTACCTCTGGAAACACCATATATTTT
CATSSKGLTSGNTIYF
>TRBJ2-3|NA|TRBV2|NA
TGTGCCAGCAGTGAACTGTCCCGGTCCAGCACAGATACGCAGTATTTT
CASSELSRSSTDTQYF
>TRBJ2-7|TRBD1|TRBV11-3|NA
TGTGCCAGCAGCCGGGGACAGGGTAAGCCCTACGAGCAGTACTTC
CASSRGQGKPYEQYF
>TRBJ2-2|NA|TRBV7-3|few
TGTGCCAGCAGCTCCGACCCGGGACTCCGCGCCGGGGAGCTGTTTTTT
CASSSDPGLRAGELFF
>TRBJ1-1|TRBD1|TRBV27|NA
TGTGCCAGCAGGACAGGGCACACTGAAGCTTTCTTT
CASRTGHTEAFF
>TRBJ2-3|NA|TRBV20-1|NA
TGCAGTGCTAGTGTCAGCAGGGGAGAAACAGATACGCAGTATTTT
CSASVSRGETDTQYF
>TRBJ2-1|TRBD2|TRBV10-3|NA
TGTGCCATCCCGGGTAGCGGGAGGCTTATGAGCTACAATGAGCAGTTCTTC
CAIPGSGRLMSYNEQFF
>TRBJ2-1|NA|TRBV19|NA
TGTGCCAGTAGTATAGATTCACACGGCAGGAGGACTGAGCAGTTCTTC
CASSIDSHGRRTEQFF
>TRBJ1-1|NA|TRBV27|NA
TGTGCCAGCAGTTTATTCGGAGGGTACACTGAAGCTTTCTTT
CASSLFGGYTEAFF
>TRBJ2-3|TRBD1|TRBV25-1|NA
TGTGCCAGCAGTCCGCGACAGGGGCTTGGAGATACGCAGTATTTT
CASSPRQGLGDTQYF
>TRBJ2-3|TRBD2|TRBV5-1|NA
TGCGCCAGCAAAAAGCCTAGCGGGGGAGATACGCAGTATTTT
CASKKPSGGDTQYF
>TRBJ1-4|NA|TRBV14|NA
TGTGCCAGCAGCCCGGGGGGTAATGAAAAACTGTTTTTT
CASSPGGNEKLFF
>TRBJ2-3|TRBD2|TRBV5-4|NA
TGTGCCAGCAGCAGGGAGCTGACTAGCGGGGGCACAGATACGCAGTATTTT
CASSRELTSGGTDTQYF
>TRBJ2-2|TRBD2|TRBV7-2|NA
TGTGCCAGCAGCTTTCTAGCGGGAGGATCGAGCACCGGGGAGCTGTTTTTT
CASSFLAGGSSTGELFF
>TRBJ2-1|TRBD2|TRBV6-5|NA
TGTGCCAGCAGGACGGGACTAGCGGGCAATGAGCAGTTCTTC
CASRTGLAGNEQFF
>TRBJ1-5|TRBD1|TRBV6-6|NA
TGTGCCAGCGGCCACCGGGACAGCTTCAATCAGCCCCAGCATTTT
CASGHRDSFNQPQHF
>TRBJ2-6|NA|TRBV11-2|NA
TGTGCCAGCAGCTTAGCTATCTATTCTGGGGCCAACGTCCTGACTTTC
CASSLAIYSGANVLTF
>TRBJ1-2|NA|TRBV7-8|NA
TGTGCCAGCAGCTTAGCCGAGAACTATGGCTACACCTTC
CASSLAENYGYTF
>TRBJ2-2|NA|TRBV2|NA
TGTGCCCGCGGTGGCGGGGCCACCGGGGAGCTGTTTTTT
CARGGGATGELFF
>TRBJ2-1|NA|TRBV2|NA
TGTGCCTCCCACCGGGACACGACCCGGTCGAATGAGCAGTTCTTC
CASHRDTTRSNEQFF
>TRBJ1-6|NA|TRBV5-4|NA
TGTGCCAGCAGCGGAGGGATCCCGGGACCGTCTTCCCCCCTCCACTTT
CASSGGIPGPSSPLHF
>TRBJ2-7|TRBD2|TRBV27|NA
TGTGCCAGCAGTTTTGGGACTAACTACGAGCAGTACTTC
CASSFGTNYEQYF